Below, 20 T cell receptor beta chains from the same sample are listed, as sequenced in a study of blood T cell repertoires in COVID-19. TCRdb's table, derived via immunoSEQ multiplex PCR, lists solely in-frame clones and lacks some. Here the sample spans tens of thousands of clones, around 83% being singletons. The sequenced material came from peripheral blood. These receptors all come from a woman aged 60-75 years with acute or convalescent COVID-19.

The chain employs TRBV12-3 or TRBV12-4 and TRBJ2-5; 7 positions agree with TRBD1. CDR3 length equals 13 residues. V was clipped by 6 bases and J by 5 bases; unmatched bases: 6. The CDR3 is CASSGQVLETQYF. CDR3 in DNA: TGTGCCAGCAGCGGACAGGTTTTGGAGACCCAGTACTTC.

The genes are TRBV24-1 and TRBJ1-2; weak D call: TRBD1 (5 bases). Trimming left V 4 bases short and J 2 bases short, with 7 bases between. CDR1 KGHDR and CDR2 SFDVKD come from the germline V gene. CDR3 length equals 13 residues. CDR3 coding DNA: TGTGCCACCAGTGACCAGGGAAACTATGGCTACACCTTC. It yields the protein CATSDQGNYGYTF.

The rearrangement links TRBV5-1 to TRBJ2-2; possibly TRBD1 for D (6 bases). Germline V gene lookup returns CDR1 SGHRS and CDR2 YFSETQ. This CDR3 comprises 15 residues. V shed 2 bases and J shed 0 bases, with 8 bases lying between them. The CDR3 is CASSLGTTNTGELFF. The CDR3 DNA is TGCGCCAGCAGCTTAGGGACAACGAACACCGGGGAGCTGTTTTTT. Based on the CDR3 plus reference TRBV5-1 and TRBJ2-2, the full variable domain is KAGVTQTPRYLIKTRGQQVTLSCSPISGHRSVSWYQQTPGQGLQFLFEYFSETQRNKGNFPGRFSGRQFSNSRSEMNVSTLELGDSALYLCASSLGTTNTGELFFGEGSRLTVL.

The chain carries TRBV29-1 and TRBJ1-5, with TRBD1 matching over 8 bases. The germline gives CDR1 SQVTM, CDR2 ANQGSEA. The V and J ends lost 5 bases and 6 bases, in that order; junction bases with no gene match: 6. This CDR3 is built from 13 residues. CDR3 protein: CSVTTGGGQPQHF. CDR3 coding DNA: TGCAGCGTTACAACAGGGGGGGGTCAGCCCCAGCATTTT.

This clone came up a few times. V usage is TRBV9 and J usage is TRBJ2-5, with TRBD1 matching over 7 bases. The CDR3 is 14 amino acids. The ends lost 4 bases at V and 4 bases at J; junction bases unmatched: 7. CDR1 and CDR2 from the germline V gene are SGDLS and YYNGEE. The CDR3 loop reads CASSRRQGTETQYF. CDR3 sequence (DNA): TGTGCCAGCAGCCGAAGACAGGGTACAGAGACCCAGTACTTC.

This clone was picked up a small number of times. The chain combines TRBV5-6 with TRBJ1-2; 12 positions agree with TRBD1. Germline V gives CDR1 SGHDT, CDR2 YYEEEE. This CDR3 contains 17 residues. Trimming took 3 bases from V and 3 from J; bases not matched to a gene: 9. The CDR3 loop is CASSSAGQGAIDYGYTF. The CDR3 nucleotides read TGTGCCAGCAGCTCGGCGGGACAGGGGGCGATAGACTATGGCTACACCTTC. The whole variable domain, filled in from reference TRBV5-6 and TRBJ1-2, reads DAGVTQSPTHLIKTRGQQVTLRCSPKSGHDTVSWYQQALGQGPQFIFQYYEEEERQRGNFPDRFSGHQFPNYSSELNVNALLLGDSALYLCASSSAGQGAIDYGYTFGSGTRLTVV.

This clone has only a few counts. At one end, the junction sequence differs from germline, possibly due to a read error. CDR3 nucleotides: TGTGCCAGCAGTGACTCCGGGAACACCATATATTTT. It is translated as CASSDSGNTIYF. The chain uses TRBV6-5 and TRBJ1-3, with D uncertain. This CDR3 spans 12 amino acids. Germline lookup yields CDR1 MNHEY and CDR2 SVGAGI.

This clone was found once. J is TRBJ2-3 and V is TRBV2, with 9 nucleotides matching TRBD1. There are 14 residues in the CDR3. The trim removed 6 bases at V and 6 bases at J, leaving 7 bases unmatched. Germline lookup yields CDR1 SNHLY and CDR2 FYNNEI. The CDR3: CASRAGTGFDTQYF. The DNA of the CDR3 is TGTGCCAGCAGGGCCGGGACAGGGTTTGATACGCAGTATTTT.

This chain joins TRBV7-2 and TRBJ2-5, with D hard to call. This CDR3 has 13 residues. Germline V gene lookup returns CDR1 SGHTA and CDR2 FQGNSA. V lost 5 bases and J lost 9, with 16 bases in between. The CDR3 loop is CASSPRAILAQYF. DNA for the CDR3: TGTGCCAGCAGCCCGAGAGCAATATTGGCCCAGTACTTC.

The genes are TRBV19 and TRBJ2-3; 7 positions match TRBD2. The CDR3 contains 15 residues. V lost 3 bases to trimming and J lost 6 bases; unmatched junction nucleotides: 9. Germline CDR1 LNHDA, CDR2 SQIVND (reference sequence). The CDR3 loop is CASSIRGDGIDTQYF. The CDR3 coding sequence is TGTGCCAGTAGTATTCGGGGGGATGGTATTGATACGCAGTATTTT. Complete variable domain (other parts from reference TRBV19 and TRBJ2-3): DGGITQSPKYLFRKEGQNVTLSCEQNLNHDAMYWYRQDPGQGLRLIYYSQIVNDFQKGDIAEGYSVSREKKESFPLTVTSAQKNPTAFYLCASSIRGDGIDTQYFGPGTRLTVL.

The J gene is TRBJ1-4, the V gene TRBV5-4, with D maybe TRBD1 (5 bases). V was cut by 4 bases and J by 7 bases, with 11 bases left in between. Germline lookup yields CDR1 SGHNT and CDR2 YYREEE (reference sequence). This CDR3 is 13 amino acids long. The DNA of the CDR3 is TGTGCCAGCAGCAATTCACAGGCTGAAAAACTGTTTTTT. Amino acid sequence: CASSNSQAEKLFF.

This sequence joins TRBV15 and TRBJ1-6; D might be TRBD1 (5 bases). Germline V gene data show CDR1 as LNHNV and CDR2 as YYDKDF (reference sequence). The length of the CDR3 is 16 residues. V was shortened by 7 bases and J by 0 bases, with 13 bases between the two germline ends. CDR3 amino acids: CATTSGGGSYNSPLHF. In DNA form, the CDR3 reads TGTGCCACCACCTCGGGGGGGGGCTCCTATAATTCACCCCTCCACTTT.

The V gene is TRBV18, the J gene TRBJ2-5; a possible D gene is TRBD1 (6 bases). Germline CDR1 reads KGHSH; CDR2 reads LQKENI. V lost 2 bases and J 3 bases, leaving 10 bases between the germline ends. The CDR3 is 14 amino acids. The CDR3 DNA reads TGTGCCAGCTCACCAAGGGGGTCTAAAGAGACCCAGTACTTC. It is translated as CASSPRGSKETQYF. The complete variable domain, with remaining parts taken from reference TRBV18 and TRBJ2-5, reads NAGVMQNPRHLVRRRGQEARLRCSPMKGHSHVYWYRQLPEEGLKFMVYLQKENIIDESGMPKERFSAEFPKEGPSILRIQQVVRGDSAAYFCASSPRGSKETQYFGPGTRLLVL.

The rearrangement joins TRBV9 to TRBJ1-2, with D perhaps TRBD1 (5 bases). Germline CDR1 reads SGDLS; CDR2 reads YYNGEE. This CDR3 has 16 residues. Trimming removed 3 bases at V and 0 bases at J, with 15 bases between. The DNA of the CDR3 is TGTGCCAGCAGCGCAATGACAGTATCCTCTAACTATGGCTACACCTTC. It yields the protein CASSAMTVSSNYGYTF. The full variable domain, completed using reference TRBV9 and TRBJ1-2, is DSGVTQTPKHLITATGQRVTLRCSPRSGDLSVYWYQQSLDQGLQFLIQYYNGEERAKGNILERFSAQQFPDLHSELNLSSLELGDSALYFCASSAMTVSSNYGYTFGSGTRLTVV.

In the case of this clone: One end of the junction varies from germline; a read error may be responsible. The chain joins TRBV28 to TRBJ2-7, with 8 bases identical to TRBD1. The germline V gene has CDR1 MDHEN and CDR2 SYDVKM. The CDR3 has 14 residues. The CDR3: CASRGRQGTYEHYF. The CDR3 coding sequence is TGTGCCAGCAGGGGCCGACAGGGGACCTACGAGCATTACTTC. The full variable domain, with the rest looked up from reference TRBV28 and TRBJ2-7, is DVKVTQSSRYLVKRTGEKVFLECVQDMDHENMFWYRQDPGLGLRLIYFSYDVKMKEKGDIPEGYSVSREKKERFSLILESASTNQTSMYLCASRGRQGTYEHYFGPGTRLTVT.

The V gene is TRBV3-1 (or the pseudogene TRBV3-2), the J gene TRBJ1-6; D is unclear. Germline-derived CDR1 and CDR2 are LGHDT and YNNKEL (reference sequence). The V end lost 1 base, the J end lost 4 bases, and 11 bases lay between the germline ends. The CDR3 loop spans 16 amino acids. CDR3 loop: CASSQVGQIYNSPLHF. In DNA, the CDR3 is TGTGCCAGCAGCCAAGTTGGCCAGATTTATAATTCACCCCTCCACTTT.

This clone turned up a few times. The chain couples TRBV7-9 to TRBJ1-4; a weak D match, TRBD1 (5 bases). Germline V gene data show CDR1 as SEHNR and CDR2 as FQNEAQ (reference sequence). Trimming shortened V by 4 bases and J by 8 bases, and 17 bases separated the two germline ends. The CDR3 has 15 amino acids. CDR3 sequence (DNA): TGTGCCAGCAGCTCCTTCGGGGGGGTCCGCGAAAAACTGTTTTTT. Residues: CASSSFGGVREKLFF.

In nucleotides, the CDR3 is TGTGCCAGCAGCCAAGCAGGTTTCGGAACTGAAGCTTTCTTT. Translation gives CASSQAGFGTEAFF. V is TRBV3-1 (or the pseudogene TRBV3-2) and J is TRBJ1-1; no clear D. The CDR3 runs to 14 residues. Looked up from germline, CDR1 is LGHDT and CDR2 is YNNKEL (reference sequence). V shed 1 base and J shed 5 bases, with 11 bases lying between them.

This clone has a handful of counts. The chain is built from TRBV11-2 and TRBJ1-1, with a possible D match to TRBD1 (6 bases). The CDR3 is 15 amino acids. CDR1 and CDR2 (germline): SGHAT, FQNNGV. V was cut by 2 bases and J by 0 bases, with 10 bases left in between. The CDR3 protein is CASSLSTGMNTEAFF. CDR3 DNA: TGTGCCAGCAGCTTAAGTACAGGGATGAACACTGAAGCTTTCTTT.

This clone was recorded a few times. CDR3 nucleotide sequence: TGTGCCAGCAGTGAACTTGGGGCTGTAGGAGAGACCCAGTACTTC. This translates into CASSELGAVGETQYF. The chain carries TRBV25-1 and TRBJ2-5, with a weak D call TRBD1 (5 bases). Trimming left V 2 bases short and J 4 bases short, with 14 bases between. CDR1 is MGHDK and CDR2 is SYGVNS in the germline V gene. CDR3 length: 15 residues.